In this sample, the clone carrying this T cell receptor beta chain turned up a few times. The sample originates from a study of blood T cell repertoires in COVID-19. At the level of the study: The samples span acute and convalescent COVID-19 from the United States, Italy and Spain. T cells, B-cell-depleted T cells, or PBMCs supplied cDNA or gDNA.

Original processing notes: Counts of nucleated cells, estimated from reference gene primer amplification, were obtained. This table comes from immunoSEQ multiplex PCR, and its TCRdb copy is limited to in-frame clones, with some not included. The V and J calls and clone size come from that table; D and trimming were worked out from the DNA. The table has 15,000 to 20,000 clones, roughly 90% seen once. Germline CDR1 KGHSH, CDR2 LQKENI. After removal of 5 bases from V and 4 bases from J, the junction contained 10 bases not matched to a gene. The CDR3 length is 15 residues. Sequencing was done on a sample of peripheral blood. The receptor was isolated from a man in his fifties or sixties with active COVID-19. The chain combines TRBV18 with TRBJ1-1; 7 bases line up with TRBD1. The CDR3 here is CASSDIGTAATEAFF. CDR3 nucleotide sequence: TGTGCCAGCTCAGACATAGGGACAGCGGCCACTGAAGCTTTCTTT.